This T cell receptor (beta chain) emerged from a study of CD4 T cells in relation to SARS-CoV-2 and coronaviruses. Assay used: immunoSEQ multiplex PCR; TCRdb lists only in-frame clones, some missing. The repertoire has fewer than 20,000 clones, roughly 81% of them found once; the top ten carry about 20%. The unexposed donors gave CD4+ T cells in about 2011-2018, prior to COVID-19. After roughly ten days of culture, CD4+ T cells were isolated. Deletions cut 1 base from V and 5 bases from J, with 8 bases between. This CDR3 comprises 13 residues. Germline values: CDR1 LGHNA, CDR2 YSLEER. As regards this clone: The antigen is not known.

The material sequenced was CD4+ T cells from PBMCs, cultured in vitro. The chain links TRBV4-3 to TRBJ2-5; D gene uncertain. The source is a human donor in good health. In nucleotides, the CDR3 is TGCGCCAGCAGCCAAGGGCGGAGTGAGACCCAGTACTTC. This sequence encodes CASSQGRSETQYF.